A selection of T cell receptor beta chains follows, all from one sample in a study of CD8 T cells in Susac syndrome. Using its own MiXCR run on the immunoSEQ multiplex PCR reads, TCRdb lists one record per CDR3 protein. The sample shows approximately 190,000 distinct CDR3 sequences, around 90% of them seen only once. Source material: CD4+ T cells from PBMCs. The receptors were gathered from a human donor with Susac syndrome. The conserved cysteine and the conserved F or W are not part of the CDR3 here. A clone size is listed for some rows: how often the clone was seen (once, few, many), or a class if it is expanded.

ASSRTGTGYKSQF | . | TRBV6-2/TRBV6-3 | 13
ASSLRGLAKNIQY | . | TRBV5-4 | 13
RPRAMDEQY | . | TRBV20-1 | 9
ASSPPGGLAGEQF | . | TRBV18 | 13
ATESQYGYT | . | TRBV24-1 | 9
ASNRLADLSYEQY | . | TRBV2 | 13
ASRRSSYNSPLH | . | TRBV12-3/TRBV12-4 | 12
ASSLIGMGSGNTIY | . | TRBV12-3/TRBV12-4 | 14
ASSQVAGVRNQPQH | once | TRBV4-1 | 14
ASSPLPTNTEAF | . | TRBV27 | 12
AISAGRQGSNQPQH | . | TRBV10-3 | 14
ASSLWITRGGETQY | . | TRBV5-8 | 14
ASTPPTGETQY | few | TRBV2 | 11
ASSSSRGSLAPDTQY | . | TRBV11-2 | 15
SASRRSRINQPQH | . | TRBV20-1 | 13
ASRGETEAF | few | TRBV2 | 9
ASSVELAGYNEQF | . | TRBV9 | 13
ASSRTSETTETQY | . | TRBV6-2/TRBV6-3 | 13
ASSHTLPNQETQY | . | TRBV3-1 | 13
ASSLVQGRANYGYT | . | TRBV7-2 | 14
AWREGGTEAF | . | TRBV30 | 10
ASSSQMNTEAF | . | TRBV27 | 11
ATSESQGSGELF | . | TRBV24-1 | 12
AWTRGPDTQY | . | TRBV30 | 10
ASTGSSPDTQY | . | TRBV9 | 11
ASSLEVAQYNEQF | . | TRBV7-3 | 13
ASSQGQGAEKLF | once | TRBV7-9 | 12
ASSPRQYNEQF | few | TRBV19 | 11
ASSQGPTRIDGYT | once | TRBV4-2 | 13
ASANKRARDSYEQY | . | TRBV5-1 | 14
ASSLGGSATNEQF | . | TRBV7-8 | 13
ASSLGGGLDRVGT | . | TRBV28 | 13
SARQQNTGELF | . | TRBV20-1 | 11
ASSLSVYGYT | once | TRBV12-3/TRBV12-4 | 10
ASSLMGLAEEQY | . | TRBV6-2/TRBV6-3 | 12
AISEFDRAENEQF | . | TRBV10-3 | 13
ASSYSGEQPQH | few | TRBV6-5 | 11
ASPRGSSTDTQY | . | TRBV2 | 12
ASSQLGLGVTNEKLF | . | TRBV7-8 | 15
AISEQGVGNTEAF | . | TRBV10-3 | 13
ASRANHIGELF | . | TRBV2 | 11